The 4 T cell receptor beta chains given below trace back to one sample, sequenced in a study of cytomegalovirus exposure and HLA in healthy donors listed by TCRdb under 2017. Receptor amplification or capture employed the immunoSEQ multiplex PCR assay. For the multiplex PCR, a mixture combining 60 forward primers for TCR Vbeta segments and 13 reverse primers for TCR Jbeta segments was used. TCRdb stores this immuneACCESS table with in-frame sequences only. Part of the clones is absent; in the studies checked, under half of the shortfall reflects unresolved V genes, and no reason is known for the rest. The sample records over 65,000 clones, roughly 80% of which are singletons. The leading ten clones occupy 7% to 8.5% of the sample. Material: PBMCs. The receptors derive from a middle-aged woman in good health and CMV-seronegative.

The chain joins TRBV10-3 to TRBJ1-1, with D uncertain. CDR3 length equals 13 residues. CDR1 and CDR2 (germline): ENHRY, SYGVKD. V dropped 2 bases and J dropped 7 bases, with 11 bases sitting between them. DNA of the CDR3: TGTGCCATCAGTGAGGTGGCGGCGCTTGAAGCTTTCTTT. Translating it yields CAISEVAALEAFF.

V gene TRBV29-1 combines with J gene TRBJ2-7; D gene uncertain. The CDR3 spans 11 residues. The germline V gene has CDR1 SQVTM and CDR2 ANQGSEA. Trimming took 4 bases from V and 1 from J, leaving 5 bases between them. CDR3 amino acids: CSVVGSYEQYF. CDR3 sequence (DNA): TGCAGCGTTGTCGGGTCCTACGAGCAGTACTTC.

This clone was found a few times. The chain has TRBV6-6 and TRBJ1-6, with 9 nucleotides matching TRBD1. Unmatched junction bases numbered 7, after V lost 5 bases and J lost 5 bases. The germline gives CDR1 MNHNY, CDR2 SVGAGI (reference sequence). This CDR3 region has 16 residues. CDR3 sequence: CASSTARDRDNSPLHF. CDR3 DNA: TGTGCCAGCAGTACAGCCCGGGACAGGGATAATTCACCCCTCCACTTT.

The table lists this clone with a few counts. This chain joins TRBV6-4 and TRBJ2-2; 8 nucleotides line up with TRBD2. The junction had 4 bases not matched to a gene; V was cut back by 6 bases and J by 4 bases. There are 14 residues in the CDR3. In germline, CDR1 is MRHNA, CDR2 SNTAGT. In DNA form, the CDR3 reads TGTGCCAGCAGCCCGCGGGGGGCCACCGGGGAGCTGTTTTTT. Protein product: CASSPRGATGELFF.